The rows below give T cell receptor beta chains drawn from one sample of a study of CD8+ T cells in alopecia areata. The repertoire was sequenced with immunoSEQ multiplex PCR; TCRdb's copy has only in-frame clones and lacks some. The table shows around 160,000 clones, with over 80% occurring only once. The sequencing used CD8+ T cells sorted from blood, collected at week 0. The receptors come from a human donor with alopecia areata. Each CDR3 is given with its conserved first and last residue. The order of the fields is CDR3 length, D gene, J gene, clone size, V gene, CDR3 protein, CDR3 DNA. The D gene is left open where the match is weak. Size is omitted from some rows. Given values are once, few, many or a class for expanded clones.

12,-,TRBJ2-2,-,TRBV11-2,CASSFYTGELFF,TGTGCCAGCAGCTTCTACACCGGGGAGCTGTTTTTT
14,-,TRBJ2-5,-,TRBV6-5,CASSYSGRQETQYF,TGTGCCAGCAGTTACTCGGGACGGCAAGAGACCCAGTACTTC
14,-,TRBJ2-7,-,TRBV4-1,CASSQVVEDYEQYF,TGCGCCAGCAGCCAAGTCGTCGAGGACTACGAGCAGTACTTC
16,TRBD1,TRBJ2-1,-,TRBV27,CASSSPAGQGLWEQFF,TGTGCCAGCAGTTCCCCTGCGGGACAGGGACTATGGGAGCAGTTCTTC
14,-,TRBJ1-1,-,TRBV7-8,CASSPLSMNTEAFF,TGTGCCAGCAGCCCCCTCAGTATGAACACTGAAGCTTTCTTT
10,-,TRBJ2-5,-,TRBV2,CASSRLSQYF,TGTGCCAGCAGTAGACTGTCCCAGTACTTC
15,-,TRBJ1-1,-,TRBV15,CATSRTPGPNTEAFF,TGTGCCACCAGCCGGACCCCGGGCCCGAACACTGAAGCTTTCTTT
14,-,TRBJ2-4,-,TRBV28,CASSFWGSKNIQYF,TGTGCCAGCAGTTTTTGGGGGTCCAAAAACATTCAGTACTTC
17,-,TRBJ1-1,-,TRBV9,CASSVSGDGRLNTEAFF,TGTGCCAGCAGCGTTTCTGGGGACGGCCGTTTGAACACTGAAGCTTTCTTT
15,-,TRBJ1-1,-,TRBV6-1,CASSEAFGRDTEAFF,TGTGCCAGCAGTGAAGCCTTTGGCAGGGACACTGAAGCTTTCTTT
15,TRBD1,TRBJ2-7,-,TRBV4-1,CASSQVQGSSYEQYF,TGCGCCAGCAGCCAAGTACAGGGGAGCTCCTACGAGCAGTACTTC
15,-,TRBJ2-7,-,TRBV27,CASSLQPGVLGEQYF,TGTGCCAGCAGTTTACAACCGGGGGTACTGGGCGAGCAGTACTTC
15,TRBD2,TRBJ2-7,-,TRBV9,CASSATGTSGLEQYF,TGTGCCAGCAGCGCGACCGGGACTAGCGGCTTAGAGCAGTACTTC
12,TRBD2,TRBJ2-7,-,TRBV29-1,CSASTSGYEQYF,TGCAGCGCTTCGACTAGCGGTTACGAGCAGTACTTC
16,-,TRBJ1-6,-,TRBV27,CASSLGLNGYNSPLHF,TGTGCCAGCAGCCTCGGCCTAAATGGGTATAATTCACCCCTCCACTTT
16,-,TRBJ1-1,-,TRBV4-1,CASSQEPAADATEAFF,TGCGCCAGCAGCCAGGAACCGGCCGCGGATGCGACTGAAGCTTTCTTT
12,-,TRBJ2-7,-,TRBV7-9,CASSFNSYEQYF,TGTGCCAGCAGCTTCAACAGCTACGAGCAGTACTTC
15,TRBD1,TRBJ2-7,-,TRBV4-1,CASSQPGQGSYEQYF,TGCGCCAGCAGCCAGCCGGGACAGGGTTCTTACGAGCAGTACTTC
14,-,TRBJ1-1,-,TRBV19,CASSIGQGWTEAFF,TGTGCCAGTAGTATTGGGCAGGGCTGGACTGAAGCTTTCTTT
14,TRBD2,TRBJ2-3,once,TRBV6-6,CASSAGGATDTQYF,TGTGCCAGCAGTGCCGGGGGGGCTACAGATACGCAGTATTTT
14,-,TRBJ1-5,-,TRBV5-6,CASSLLKVAQPQHF,TGTGCCAGCAGCCTGCTTAAAGTGGCTCAGCCCCAGCATTTT
14,-,TRBJ1-6,once,TRBV5-4,CASSFVETNSPLHF,TGTGCCAGCAGCTTTGTCGAGACGAATTCACCCCTCCACTTT
16,-,TRBJ2-2,once,TRBV27,CASSTHAATNTGELFF,TGTGCCAGCAGTACTCATGCAGCGACGAACACCGGGGAGCTGTTTTTT
15,-,TRBJ2-3,-,TRBV2,CASSPEARGSDTQYF,TGTGCCAGCAGTCCCGAAGCTAGGGGATCAGATACGCAGTATTTT
14,-,TRBJ2-1,-,TRBV19,CASSIGGDYNEQFF,TGTGCCAGTAGTATAGGTGGAGACTACAATGAGCAGTTCTTC
15,TRBD2,TRBJ2-1,-,TRBV5-1,CASRRAGGSYNEQFF,TGCGCCAGCAGGCGGGCGGGAGGCTCGTACAATGAGCAGTTCTTC
14,TRBD1,TRBJ2-1,-,TRBV7-9,CASPDRGLNNEQFF,TGTGCCAGCCCCGACAGGGGGCTCAACAATGAGCAGTTCTTC
14,-,TRBJ2-3,-,TRBV7-7,CASSLGRDTDTQYF,TGTGCCAGCAGCTTAGGTAGAGACACAGATACGCAGTATTTT
17,-,TRBJ2-1,-,TRBV11-2,CASSLAFLLGNYNEQFF,TGTGCCAGCAGCTTAGCATTTCTGCTTGGAAACTACAATGAGCAGTTCTTC
16,TRBD2,TRBJ2-2,-,TRBV19,CASSTRLASTTGELFF,TGTGCCAGTAGTACCCGACTAGCATCTACCACCGGGGAGCTGTTTTTT
16,-,TRBJ2-1,-,TRBV7-8,CASSHPDRDQYNEQFF,TGTGCCAGCAGCCACCCGGACAGAGACCAGTACAATGAGCAGTTCTTC
15,TRBD2,TRBJ2-7,-,TRBV5-4,CASSVLAGGAYEQYF,TGTGCCAGCAGCGTTTTAGCGGGAGGTGCGTACGAGCAGTACTTC
13,-,TRBJ2-7,-,TRBV2,CASRGGGSYEQYF,TGTGCCAGCAGAGGGGGGGGATCCTACGAGCAGTACTTC
13,TRBD1,TRBJ1-2,-,TRBV14,CASSQTTGVGYTF,TGTGCCAGCAGCCAAACTACAGGGGTGGGCTACACCTTC
14,-,TRBJ2-3,-,TRBV5-5,CASSFESQADTQYF,TGTGCCAGCAGCTTCGAATCCCAGGCAGATACGCAGTATTTT
13,-,TRBJ2-1,once,TRBV19,CASEGLGPGEQFF,TGTGCCAGTGAAGGGTTGGGACCGGGTGAGCAGTTCTTC
16,TRBD1,TRBJ2-1,-,TRBV13,CASRPSRDRAYNEQFF,TGTGCCAGCAGACCAAGCCGGGACAGGGCCTACAATGAGCAGTTCTTC
16,-,TRBJ1-1,-,TRBV7-9,CASSLRQEKKVPEAFF,TGTGCCAGCAGCTTAAGACAGGAGAAAAAGGTACCTGAAGCTTTCTTT
15,-,TRBJ1-1,-,TRBV2,CASSGGTRGTFEAFF,TGTGCCAGCAGTGGTGGGACAAGGGGGACTTTTGAAGCTTTCTTT
16,-,TRBJ2-7,-,TRBV27,CASSPGAAATSYEQYF,TGTGCCAGCAGCCCAGGGGCGGCAGCTACCTCCTACGAGCAGTACTTC
14,-,TRBJ2-7,once,TRBV4-1,CASSPDLLLEEQYF,TGCGCCAGCAGCCCTGACCTACTGTTGGAGGAGCAGTACTTC
14,TRBD1,TRBJ2-7,once,TRBV11-2,CASSPGTGAYEQYF,TGTGCCAGCAGCCCCGGGACAGGGGCCTACGAGCAGTACTTC
18,TRBD2,TRBJ2-7,once,TRBV18,CASSPQYSSGGALDEQYF,TGTGCCAGCTCACCTCAATACTCTAGCGGGGGGGCTCTCGACGAGCAGTACTTC
14,-,TRBJ1-1,-,TRBV29-1,CSVEGGGTGTEAFF,TGCAGCGTTGAAGGAGGGGGTACGGGCACTGAAGCTTTCTTT
17,-,TRBJ2-5,-,TRBV9,CASSSHPHTGDQETQYF,TGTGCCAGCAGCTCACACCCACACACAGGAGACCAAGAGACCCAGTACTTC
15,TRBD1,TRBJ1-1,-,TRBV10-3,CAIRDRGELNTEAFF,TGTGCCATCAGGGACAGGGGGGAATTGAACACTGAAGCTTTCTTT
12,-,TRBJ2-7,-,TRBV9,CASSGGGDEQYF,TGTGCCAGCAGCGGGGGTGGGGACGAGCAGTACTTC
15,-,TRBJ2-1,-,TRBV6-5,CASSLGGALANEQFF,TGTGCCAGCAGTTTGGGGGGGGCTCTCGCCAATGAGCAGTTCTTC
16,TRBD2,TRBJ2-1,-,TRBV4-1,CASSPILAGDYNEQFF,TGCGCCAGCAGCCCTATACTAGCGGGAGACTACAATGAGCAGTTCTTC
12,-,TRBJ2-7,few,TRBV6-5,CASQGGPYEQYF,TGTGCCAGCCAGGGGGGGCCCTACGAGCAGTACTTC
15,-,TRBJ2-5,-,TRBV7-2,CASSPRRGQQETQYF,TGTGCCAGCAGCCCGAGGAGGGGCCAGCAAGAGACCCAGTACTTC
16,TRBD2,TRBJ2-7,-,TRBV6-1,CASSEGTSGGYYEQYF,TGTGCCAGCAGTGAAGGGACTAGCGGGGGGTACTACGAGCAGTACTTC
11,-,TRBJ2-1,-,TRBV30,CAWSAMDEQFF,TGTGCCTGGAGTGCGATGGATGAGCAGTTCTTC
12,TRBD1,TRBJ2-7,-,TRBV28,CASSLTGSEQYF,TGTGCCAGCAGTCTGACAGGGTCCGAGCAGTACTTC
11,-,TRBJ2-1,-,TRBV5-4,CASTLNNEQFF,TGTGCCAGCACCTTAAACAATGAGCAGTTCTTC
14,TRBD1,TRBJ2-7,-,TRBV5-5,CASSLGGQGYEQYF,TGTGCCAGCAGCCTAGGGGGACAGGGGTACGAGCAGTACTTC
16,-,TRBJ1-1,-,TRBV14,CASSQGWRGGDTEAFF,TGTGCCAGCAGCCAAGGTTGGAGGGGAGGCGACACTGAAGCTTTCTTT
14,-,TRBJ2-1,-,TRBV14,CASSQYGVVNEQFF,TGTGCCAGCAGCCAATACGGGGTCGTCAATGAGCAGTTCTTC
14,-,TRBJ2-7,-,TRBV7-2,CASSLVAGLNEQYF,TGTGCCAGCAGCTTAGTTGCAGGGTTGAACGAGCAGTACTTC
12,-,TRBJ2-3,-,TRBV27,CASRGFTDTQYF,TGTGCCAGCAGGGGGTTCACAGATACGCAGTATTTT